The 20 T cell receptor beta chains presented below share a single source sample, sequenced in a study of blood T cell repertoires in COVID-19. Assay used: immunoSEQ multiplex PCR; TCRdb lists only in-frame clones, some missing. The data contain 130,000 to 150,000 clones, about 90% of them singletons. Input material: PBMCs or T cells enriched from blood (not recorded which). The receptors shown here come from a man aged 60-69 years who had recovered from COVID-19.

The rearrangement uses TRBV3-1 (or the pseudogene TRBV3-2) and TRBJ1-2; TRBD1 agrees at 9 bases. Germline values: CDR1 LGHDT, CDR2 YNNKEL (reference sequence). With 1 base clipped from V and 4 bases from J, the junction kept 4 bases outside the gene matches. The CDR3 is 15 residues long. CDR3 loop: CASSQGTGVSYGYTF. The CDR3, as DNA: TGTGCCAGCAGCCAAGGGACAGGGGTTTCCTATGGCTACACCTTC.

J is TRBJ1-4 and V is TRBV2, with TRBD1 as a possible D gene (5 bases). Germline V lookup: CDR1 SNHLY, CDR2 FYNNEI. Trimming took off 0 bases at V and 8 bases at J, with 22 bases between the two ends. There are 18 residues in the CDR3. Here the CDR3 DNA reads TGTGCCAGCAGTGAAGCAGTTGGGCAGGGTGGGACTCGGGAAAAACTGTTTTTT. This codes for CASSEAVGQGGTREKLFF.

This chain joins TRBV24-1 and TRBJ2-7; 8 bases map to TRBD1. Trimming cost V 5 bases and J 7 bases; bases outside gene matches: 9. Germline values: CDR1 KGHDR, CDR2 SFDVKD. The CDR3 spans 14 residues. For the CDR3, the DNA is TGTGCCACCAGTGCTTCAGGGGGCGCGGGGGAGCAGTACTTC. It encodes CATSASGGAGEQYF.

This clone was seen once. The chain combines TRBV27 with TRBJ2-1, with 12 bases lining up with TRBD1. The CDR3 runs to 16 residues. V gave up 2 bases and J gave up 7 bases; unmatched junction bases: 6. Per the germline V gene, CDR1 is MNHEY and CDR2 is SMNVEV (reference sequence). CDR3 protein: CASSLNRGQGANEQFF. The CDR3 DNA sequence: TGTGCCAGCAGTTTAAACCGGGGACAGGGGGCGAATGAGCAGTTCTTC.

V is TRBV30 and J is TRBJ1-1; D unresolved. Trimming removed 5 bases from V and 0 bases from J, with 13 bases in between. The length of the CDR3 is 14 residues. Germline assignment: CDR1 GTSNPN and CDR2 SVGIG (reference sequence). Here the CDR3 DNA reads TGTGCCTGGGAGCCGACACCGATGAACACTGAAGCTTTCTTT. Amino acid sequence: CAWEPTPMNTEAFF.

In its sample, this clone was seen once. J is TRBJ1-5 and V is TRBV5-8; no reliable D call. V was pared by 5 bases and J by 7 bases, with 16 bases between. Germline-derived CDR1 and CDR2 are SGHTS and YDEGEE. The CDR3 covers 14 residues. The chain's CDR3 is CASRPGMVHQPQHF. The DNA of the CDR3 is TGTGCCAGCAGGCCCGGGATGGTCCACCAGCCCCAGCATTTT.

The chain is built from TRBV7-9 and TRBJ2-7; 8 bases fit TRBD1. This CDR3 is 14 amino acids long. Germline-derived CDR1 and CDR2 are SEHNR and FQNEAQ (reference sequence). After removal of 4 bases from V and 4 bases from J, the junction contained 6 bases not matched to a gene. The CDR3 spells CASSSDRGPYEQYF. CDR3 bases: TGTGCCAGCAGCTCAGACAGGGGTCCGTACGAGCAGTACTTC.

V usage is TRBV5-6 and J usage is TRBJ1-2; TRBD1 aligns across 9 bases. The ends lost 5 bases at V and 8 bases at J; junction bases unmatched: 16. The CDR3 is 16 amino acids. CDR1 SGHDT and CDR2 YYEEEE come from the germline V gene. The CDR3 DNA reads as TGTGCCAGCAGAAAGGGACAGGGCTCATCGGATGGGGGCTACACCTTC. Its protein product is CASRKGQGSSDGGYTF.

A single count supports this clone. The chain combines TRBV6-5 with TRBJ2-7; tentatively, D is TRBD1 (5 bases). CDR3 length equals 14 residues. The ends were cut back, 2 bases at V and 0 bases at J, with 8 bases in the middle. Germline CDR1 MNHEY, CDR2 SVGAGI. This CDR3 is CASSYATDSYEQYF. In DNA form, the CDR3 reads TGTGCCAGCAGTTACGCGACAGACTCCTACGAGCAGTACTTC.

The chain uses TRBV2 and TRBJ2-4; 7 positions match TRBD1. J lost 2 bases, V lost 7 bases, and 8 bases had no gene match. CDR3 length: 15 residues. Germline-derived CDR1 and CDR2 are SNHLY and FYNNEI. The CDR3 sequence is CASTFSQGPKNIQYF. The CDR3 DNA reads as TGTGCCAGCACATTCTCACAGGGGCCCAAAAACATTCAGTACTTC.

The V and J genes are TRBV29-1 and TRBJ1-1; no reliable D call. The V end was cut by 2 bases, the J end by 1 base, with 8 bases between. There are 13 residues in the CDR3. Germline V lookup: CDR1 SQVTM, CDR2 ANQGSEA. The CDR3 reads CSVEPAGNTEAFF. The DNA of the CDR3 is TGCAGCGTTGAACCTGCAGGGAACACTGAAGCTTTCTTT.

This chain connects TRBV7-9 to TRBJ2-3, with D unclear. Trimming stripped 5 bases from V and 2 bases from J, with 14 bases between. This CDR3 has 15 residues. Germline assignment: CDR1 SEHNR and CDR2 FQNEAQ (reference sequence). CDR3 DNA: TGTGCCAGCAGCCCTAGTATGAGGTCCACAGATACGCAGTATTTT. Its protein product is CASSPSMRSTDTQYF.

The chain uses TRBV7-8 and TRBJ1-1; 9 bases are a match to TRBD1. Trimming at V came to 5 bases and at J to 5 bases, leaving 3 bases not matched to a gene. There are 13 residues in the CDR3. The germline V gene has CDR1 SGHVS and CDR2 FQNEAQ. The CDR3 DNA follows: TGTGCCAGCAGCCTGGGACAGGGTACTGAAGCTTTCTTT. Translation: CASSLGQGTEAFF.

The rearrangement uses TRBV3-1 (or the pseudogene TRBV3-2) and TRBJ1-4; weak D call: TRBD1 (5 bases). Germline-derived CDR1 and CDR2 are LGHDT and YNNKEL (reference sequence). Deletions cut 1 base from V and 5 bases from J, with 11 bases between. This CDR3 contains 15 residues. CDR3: CASSQGQGGNEKLFF. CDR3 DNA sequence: TGTGCCAGCAGCCAAGGTCAGGGAGGGAATGAAAAACTGTTTTTT.

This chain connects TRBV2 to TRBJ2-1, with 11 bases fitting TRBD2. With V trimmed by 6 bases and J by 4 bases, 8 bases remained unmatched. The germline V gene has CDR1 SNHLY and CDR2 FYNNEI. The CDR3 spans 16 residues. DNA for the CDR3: TGTGCCAGCAGGAACCGACTAGCGGGGTCATACAATGAGCAGTTCTTC. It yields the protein CASRNRLAGSYNEQFF.

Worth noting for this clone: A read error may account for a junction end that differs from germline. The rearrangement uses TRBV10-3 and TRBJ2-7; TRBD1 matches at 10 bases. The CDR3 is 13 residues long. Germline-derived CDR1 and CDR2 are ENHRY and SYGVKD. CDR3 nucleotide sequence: TGTGCCATCAGTGAGTCTTGGGACAGGGGAAAGGCTTTC. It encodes CAISESWDRGKAF.

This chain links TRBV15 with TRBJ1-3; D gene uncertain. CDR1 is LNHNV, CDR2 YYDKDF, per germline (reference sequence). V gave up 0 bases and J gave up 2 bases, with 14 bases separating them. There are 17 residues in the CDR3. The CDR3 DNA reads TGTGCCACCAGCAGAGATCAGTTGGCAGGCACTGGAAACACCATATATTTT. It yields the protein CATSRDQLAGTGNTIYF.

CDR3: CASSSIRDRNMNTEAFF. The CDR3, as DNA: TGCGCCAGCAGCTCCATCCGGGACAGGAATATGAACACTGAAGCTTTCTTT. This chain connects TRBV5-1 to TRBJ1-1; TRBD1 aligns across 8 bases. The CDR3 totals 17 residues. CDR1 and CDR2 from the germline V gene are SGHRS and YFSETQ. Germline trimming cut 3 bases from V and 0 bases from J; bases unmatched to any gene: 10.

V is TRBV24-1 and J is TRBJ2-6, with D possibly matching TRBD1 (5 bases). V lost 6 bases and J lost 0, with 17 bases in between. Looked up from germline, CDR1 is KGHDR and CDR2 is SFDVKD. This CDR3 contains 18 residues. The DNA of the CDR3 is TGTGCCACCAGTCCCAGGGATAGCTCCCACTCTGGGGCCAACGTCCTGACTTTC. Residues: CATSPRDSSHSGANVLTF.

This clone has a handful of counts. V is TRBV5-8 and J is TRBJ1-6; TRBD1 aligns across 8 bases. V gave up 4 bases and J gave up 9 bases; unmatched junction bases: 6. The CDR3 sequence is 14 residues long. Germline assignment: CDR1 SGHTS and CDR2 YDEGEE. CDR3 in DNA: TGTGCCAGCAGCCGCCGTGGACAGGGTTCACCCCTCCACTTT. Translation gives CASSRRGQGSPLHF.